This entry concerns a single T cell receptor (beta chain). Its antigen remains unidentified. These data belong to a study of early T cells in non-severe SARS-CoV-2 infection. Overall study context: The input, bulk RNA from unsorted whole blood, was sequenced, and chains were unpaired.

The V end was cut by 3 bases, the J end by 6 bases, with 14 bases between. The V gene's germline CDR1 is DFQATT and CDR2 SNEGSKA (reference sequence). The CDR3 spans 13 residues. Separate cDNA molecules each had unique molecular identifiers attached to them. Each CDR3 protein is one row after TCRdb ran MiXCR on the 5' RACE reads. The data hold around 37,000 distinct CDR3 sequences, with 9% to 9.5% observed a single time. The study, taken as a whole, reports: Anti-spike CD8 responses were favored in VDJdb matching, and private and CD4 specificities were missed.

This TCR was recovered from an adult who was a healthcare worker with PCR-confirmed SARS-CoV-2 infection or an uninfected control (not recorded which). The specimen was whole blood. The chain recombines TRBV20-1 with TRBJ1-1; D may be TRBD1 (5 bases). The CDR3 DNA follows: TGCAGTGCTAGTAGAGGGGCTAATGCTGAAGCTTTCTTT. This codes for CSASRGANAEAFF.